This T cell receptor (beta chain) was recovered during a study of T cell responses to AZD1222 COVID-19 vaccine. V was clipped by 2 bases and J by 3 bases, with 10 bases between them. The CDR3 is 14 amino acids. Germline CDR1 is LGHNA and CDR2 is YNFKEQ. Some clones are missing from TCRdb's copy, which holds only in-frame ones; the method was immunoSEQ multiplex PCR. The table shows some 130,000 clones, with 75% to 90% occurring only once. On this clone: Its matching antigen is unknown.

General observations from the study: A rise in Spike-specific TCR breadth and depth followed two AZD1222 doses. Nearly half of the spike-specific TCRs reportedly recognize variant regions that carry no mutations.

The sequence derives from an adult in good health. Sequenced material: peripheral blood, taken on day 0 of AZD1222 vaccination. The chain employs TRBV4-2 and TRBJ1-2, with a tentative D call TRBD1 (6 bases). The CDR3 bases are TGTGCCAGCAGCCAACAGGGGAGGGACTATGGCTACACCTTC. It is translated as CASSQQGRDYGYTF.